One sample yielded the 26 T cell receptor beta chains listed below, sequenced in a study of response to subunit inactivated influenza vaccine. TCRdb itself ran the RT-PCR reads through MiXCR, one entry per CDR3 protein. The sample lists 800,000 or so distinct CDR3 sequences, 21% seen once, with about 9.4% in the top ten. The sequencing used PBMCs from blood, collected 5 days after vaccination. The receptors derive from a man aged 50 to 59 who received an inactivated influenza vaccine.

The chain employs TRBV20-1 and TRBJ2-5; weak D call: TRBD2 (6 bases). The CDR3 runs 12 residues. V was trimmed by 8 bases and J by 6 bases, leaving 16 bases between them. Germline V gives CDR1 DFQATT, CDR2 SNEGSKA (reference sequence). The CDR3 sequence: CSTYPSVQTQYF. The CDR3 DNA reads TGCAGTACCTATCCTAGCGTCCAGACCCAGTACTTC.

The genes are TRBV15 and TRBJ1-1; 8 bases map to TRBD1. The CDR3 contains 18 residues. Germline CDR1 and CDR2: LNHNV and YYDKDF (reference sequence). Losses at the gene ends were 6 bases for V and 3 bases for J; bases not matched to a gene: 18. The CDR3 coding sequence is TGTGCCACCAGAGGAGAAAAGGGCAGGGGGCTCCGGGACACTGAAGCTTTCTTT. It yields the protein CATRGEKGRGLRDTEAFF.

This chain joins TRBV20-1 and TRBJ2-5, with a weak D call TRBD1 (6 bases). V was cut by 3 bases and J by 3 bases, with 8 bases left in between. This CDR3 has 12 amino acids. Germline V gene lookup returns CDR1 DFQATT and CDR2 SNEGSKA (reference sequence). CDR3 DNA: TGCAGTGCTAGCTGGACAGAAGAGACCCAGTACTTC. This translates into CSASWTEETQYF.

The chain couples TRBV5-6 to TRBJ2-7, with 7 bases fitting TRBD1. V was pared by 2 bases and J by 5 bases, with 7 bases of the junction left unmatched. This CDR3 comprises 14 residues. In germline, CDR1 is SGHDT, CDR2 YYEEEE. As DNA, the CDR3 is TGTGCCAGCAGCTTTATCCGGGACAGAAACGAGCAGTACTTC. This encodes CASSFIRDRNEQYF.

This clonotype was seen a few times. The rearrangement uses TRBV15 and TRBJ1-1; D remains ambiguous. V lost 5 bases, J lost 8 bases, and 18 bases lay in between. Germline V gene data show CDR1 as LNHNV and CDR2 as YYDKDF (reference sequence). The CDR3 runs 14 residues. CDR3 loop: CATSVGLYAQEAFF. Here the CDR3 DNA reads TGTGCCACCAGCGTGGGATTGTATGCGCAAGAAGCTTTCTTT.

The genes are TRBV29-1 and TRBJ2-2, with a weak D call TRBD2 (6 bases). The germline V gene has CDR1 SQVTM and CDR2 ANQGSEA. V lost 7 bases and J lost 7, with 16 bases in between. The CDR3 consists of 13 residues. CDR3 sequence reads: CSALAGSGGELFF. CDR3 sequence (DNA): TGCAGCGCTCTGGCGGGAAGCGGCGGGGAGCTGTTTTTT.

The chain links TRBV5-1 to TRBJ2-3, with TRBD1 matching over 7 bases. Germline V gives CDR1 SGHRS, CDR2 YFSETQ. The CDR3 contains 12 residues. V was clipped by 4 bases and J by 10 bases; unmatched bases: 6. The CDR3: CASSPDRTPQYF. The CDR3 DNA sequence: TGCGCCAGCAGCCCGGACAGGACTCCGCAGTATTTT.

This clonotype was counted between two and nine times. The chain has TRBV19 and TRBJ2-1, with 10 bases that match TRBD2. Germline V gene sequence: CDR1 LNHDA, CDR2 SQIVND (reference sequence). V lost 6 bases and J lost 7; bases outside the gene matches: 9. CDR3 length equals 15 residues. CDR3 in DNA: TGTGCCAGTAGCGTAATTGCTAGCGGGAGTAATGAGCAGTTCTTC. This translates into CASSVIASGSNEQFF.

This clonotype was counted between two and nine times. This chain joins TRBV6-2 or TRBV6-3 and TRBJ2-7, with D perhaps matching TRBD2 (5 bases). Germline V gives CDR1 MNHEY, CDR2 SVGEGT. V was trimmed by 4 bases and J by 0 bases, leaving 19 bases between them. The CDR3 totals 17 residues. The CDR3 region is CASSFSPEQRSSYEQYF. The DNA of the CDR3 is TGTGCCAGCAGTTTTTCCCCCGAGCAGCGGAGCTCCTACGAGCAGTACTTC.

The rearrangement links TRBV12-3 or TRBV12-4 to TRBJ2-1, with D hard to call. This CDR3 comprises 14 residues. V gave up 2 bases and J gave up 8 bases, with 13 bases separating them. CDR3 residues: CASSLFTAGHEQFF. CDR3 sequence (DNA): TGTGCCAGCAGTTTATTTACAGCCGGACATGAGCAGTTCTTC.

At least ten counts were recorded for this clonotype. This rearrangement joins TRBV4-3 to TRBJ2-7, with D tentatively TRBD2 (6 bases). V was pared by 0 bases and J by 0 bases, with 12 bases between. This CDR3 is 16 amino acids long. The germline V gene has CDR1 LGHNA and CDR2 YSLEER. The DNA for the CDR3 is TGCGCCAGCAGCCAAGACACGGGACTGCTCTCCTACGAGCAGTACTTC. It encodes CASSQDTGLLSYEQYF.

This clonotype was detected only a few times. The V call is TRBV5-1, the J call TRBJ2-6; D unresolved. CDR1 is SGHRS and CDR2 is YFSETQ in the germline V gene. The CDR3 loop spans 17 amino acids. Trimming shortened V by 4 bases and J by 4 bases, and 18 bases separated the two germline ends. CDR3 sequence: CASSPWVQPGGANVLTF. CDR3 nucleotide sequence: TGCGCCAGCAGCCCCTGGGTACAACCGGGCGGGGCCAACGTCCTGACTTTC.

This clonotype occurred a few times. This rearrangement joins TRBV6-1 to TRBJ1-1, with 7 positions matching TRBD1. From germline, CDR1 is MNHNS and CDR2 SASEGT. V trimming: 6 bases; J trimming: 7 bases; junction bases outside the gene matches: 8. This CDR3 has 13 amino acids. CDR3 in DNA: TGTGCCAGCAGAGACAGGGACGTAAATGAAGCTTTCTTT. It encodes CASRDRDVNEAFF.

This clonotype was recorded a few times. V gene TRBV20-1 combines with J gene TRBJ2-3, with TRBD2 matching 10 bases. Germline loops: CDR1 DFQATT, CDR2 SNEGSKA (reference sequence). The CDR3 has 16 amino acids. Germline trimming cut 1 base from V and 8 bases from J; bases unmatched to any gene: 12. The CDR3 reads CSARGPAGGPSATQYF. Here the CDR3 DNA reads TGCAGTGCTAGAGGCCCAGCGGGAGGGCCGAGCGCTACGCAGTATTTT.

This clonotype was observed a handful of times. The chain carries TRBV9 and TRBJ1-1, with a tentative D call TRBD1 (6 bases). Germline V CDR1 and CDR2: SGDLS, YYNGEE. This CDR3 has 15 amino acids. V was shortened by 0 bases and J by 1 base, with 10 bases between the two germline ends. In DNA form, the CDR3 reads TGTGCCAGCAGCGTAGGTGGGGGGCGGAACACTGAAGCTTTCTTT. It translates to CASSVGGGRNTEAFF.

This chain links TRBV20-1 with TRBJ2-4, with D perhaps matching TRBD1 (6 bases). CDR1 and CDR2 (germline): DFQATT, SNEGSKA (reference sequence). Trimming stripped 6 bases from V and 2 bases from J, with 17 bases between. The CDR3 runs 15 residues. The CDR3 region has the DNA TGCAGTGCCGATAACAGGGTTGCGACCAAAAACATTCAGTACTTC. Amino acids: CSADNRVATKNIQYF.

The chain carries TRBV28 and TRBJ2-1; 8 bases line up with TRBD2. This CDR3 has 17 amino acids. The V segment lost 6 bases and the J segment 2 bases; nucleotides outside the gene matches: 12. The germline gives CDR1 MDHEN, CDR2 SYDVKM. The CDR3 is CASSLGGLAGTYNEQFF. In nucleotides, the CDR3 is TGTGCCAGCAGCTTAGGCGGGCTAGCGGGTACCTACAATGAGCAGTTCTTC.

This clonotype was seen a few times. V is TRBV12-3 or TRBV12-4 and J is TRBJ2-1; D remains unclear. V was shortened by 0 bases and J by 10 bases, with 10 bases between the two germline ends. The CDR3 consists of 13 residues. CDR3 nucleotide sequence: TGTGCCAGCAGTTTAGCATCCCGCTCCGAGCAGTTCTTC. This codes for CASSLASRSEQFF.

This clonotype was seen repeatedly, ten times or more. The chain links TRBV5-1 to TRBJ2-5; 7 bases align to TRBD1. V was pared by 4 bases and J by 2 bases, with 5 bases of the junction left unmatched. The CDR3 is 14 amino acids. In germline, CDR1 is SGHRS, CDR2 YFSETQ. In DNA form, the CDR3 reads TGCGCCAGCAGCAATGGGGACAGTCAAGAGACCCAGTACTTC. Translation gives CASSNGDSQETQYF.

This clonotype appeared a few times. The chain uses TRBV6-1 and TRBJ1-2; no reliable D call. Trimming shortened V by 1 base and J by 6 bases, and 15 bases separated the two germline ends. The CDR3 consists of 15 residues. Per the germline V gene, CDR1 is MNHNS and CDR2 is SASEGT. The CDR3: CASSEVAGSGDGYTF. The CDR3 DNA is TGTGCCAGCAGTGAAGTTGCAGGATCTGGGGATGGCTACACCTTC.

This clonotype has only a few counts. The J gene is TRBJ2-3, the V gene TRBV12-3 or TRBV12-4, with D unclear. The CDR3 covers 14 residues. V lost 3 bases to trimming and J lost 1 base, with 8 bases between them. CDR3 bases: TGTGCCAGCAGTTTCGCCACGGGCACAGATACGCAGTATTTT. It codes for CASSFATGTDTQYF.

This clonotype was seen only a few times. V usage is TRBV27 and J usage is TRBJ2-3; 11 bases match TRBD2. V lost 5 bases and J lost 3; bases outside the gene matches: 10. Germline V gives CDR1 MNHEY, CDR2 SMNVEV (reference sequence). The CDR3 loop spans 17 amino acids. The CDR3 reads CASSRRRSGRGTDTQYF. CDR3 DNA sequence: TGTGCCAGCAGTCGTCGACGTAGCGGGAGGGGAACAGATACGCAGTATTTT.

This chain uses TRBV2 with TRBJ1-1; possibly TRBD1 for D (6 bases). Germline loops: CDR1 SNHLY, CDR2 FYNNEI. This CDR3 has 12 amino acids. Trimming shortened V by 5 bases and J by 9 bases, and 13 bases separated the two germline ends. The DNA of the CDR3 is TGTGCCAGCAGTTACAGGGTTGTGAAAGCTTTCTTT. This encodes CASSYRVVKAFF.

The rearrangement links TRBV7-2 to TRBJ1-2; D possibly corresponds to TRBD1 (6 bases). V lost 2 bases to trimming and J lost 5 bases, with 12 bases between them. This CDR3 comprises 14 residues. The germline CDR1 and CDR2 sequences are SGHTA and FQGNSA. DNA of the CDR3: TGTGCCAGCAGCTTACCAGGGGTGAAATATGGCTACACCTTC. Its protein is CASSLPGVKYGYTF.

The table lists this clonotype with a few counts. The rearrangement links TRBV10-3 to TRBJ2-1; TRBD1 matches 12 bases. The germline CDR1 and CDR2 sequences are ENHRY and SYGVKD. The CDR3 totals 16 residues. V trimming: 4 bases; J trimming: 7 bases; junction bases outside the gene matches: 8. The CDR3 DNA sequence: TGTGCCATCAGTGCGGGACAGGGGGCGGCGACGAATGAGCAGTTCTTC. Amino acid sequence: CAISAGQGAATNEQFF.

This clonotype showed up just a few times. The rearrangement uses TRBV4-3 and TRBJ2-2; D is perhaps TRBD1 or TRBD2 (5 bases each). The CDR3 length is 16 residues. Germline CDR1 LGHNA, CDR2 YSLEER. V lost 0 bases to trimming and J lost 2 bases, with 10 bases between them. CDR3 bases: TGCGCCAGCAGCCAAGACCCCGGGACCAACACCGGGGAGCTGTTTTTT. Protein: CASSQDPGTNTGELFF.